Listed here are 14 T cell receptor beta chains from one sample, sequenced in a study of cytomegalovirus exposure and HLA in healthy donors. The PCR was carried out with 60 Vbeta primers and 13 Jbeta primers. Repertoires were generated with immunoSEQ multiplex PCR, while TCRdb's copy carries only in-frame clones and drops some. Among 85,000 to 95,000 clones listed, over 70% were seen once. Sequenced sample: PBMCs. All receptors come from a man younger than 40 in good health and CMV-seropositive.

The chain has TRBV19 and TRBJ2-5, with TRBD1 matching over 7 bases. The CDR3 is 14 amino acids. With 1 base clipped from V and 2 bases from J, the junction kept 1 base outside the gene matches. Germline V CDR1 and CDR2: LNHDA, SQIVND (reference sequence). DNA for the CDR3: TGTGCCAGTAGTATAGTGGGACAGCAAGAGACCCAGTACTTC. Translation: CASSIVGQQETQYF.

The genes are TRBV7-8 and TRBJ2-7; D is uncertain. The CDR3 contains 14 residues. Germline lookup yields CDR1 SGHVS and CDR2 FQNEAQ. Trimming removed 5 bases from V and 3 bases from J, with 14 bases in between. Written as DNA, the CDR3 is TGTGCCAGCAGCCTAACTCCCGTGAACTACGAGCAGTACTTC. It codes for CASSLTPVNYEQYF.

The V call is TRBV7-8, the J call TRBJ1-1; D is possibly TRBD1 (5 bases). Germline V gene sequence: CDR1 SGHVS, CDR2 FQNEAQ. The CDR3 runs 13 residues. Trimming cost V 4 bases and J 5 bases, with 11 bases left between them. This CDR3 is CASSYTGRTEAFF. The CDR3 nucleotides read TGTGCCAGCAGCTACACAGGACGGACTGAAGCTTTCTTT.

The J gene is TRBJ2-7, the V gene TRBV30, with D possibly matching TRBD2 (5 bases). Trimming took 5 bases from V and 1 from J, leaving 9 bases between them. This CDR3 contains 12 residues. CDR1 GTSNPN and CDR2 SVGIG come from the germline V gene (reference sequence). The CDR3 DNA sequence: TGTGCCTGGGGAGGCGTATCCTACGAGCAGTACTTC. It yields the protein CAWGGVSYEQYF. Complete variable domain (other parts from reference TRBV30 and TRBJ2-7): SQTIHQWPATLVQPVGSPLSLECTVEGTSNPNLYWYRQAAGRGLQLLFYSVGIGQISSEVPQNLSASRPQDRQFILSSKKLLLSDSGFYLCAWGGVSYEQYFGPGTRLTVT.

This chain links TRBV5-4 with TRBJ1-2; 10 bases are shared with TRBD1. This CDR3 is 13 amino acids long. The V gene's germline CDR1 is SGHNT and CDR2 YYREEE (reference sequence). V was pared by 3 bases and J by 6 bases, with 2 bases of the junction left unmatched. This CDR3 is CASSSGTGDGYTF. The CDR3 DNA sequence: TGTGCCAGCAGCTCCGGGACAGGGGATGGCTACACCTTC.

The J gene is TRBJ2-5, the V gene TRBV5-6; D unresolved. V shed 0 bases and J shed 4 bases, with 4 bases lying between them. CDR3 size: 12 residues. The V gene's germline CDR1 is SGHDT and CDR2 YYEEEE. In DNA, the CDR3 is TGTGCCAGCAGCTTGGATAGAGAGACCCAGTACTTC. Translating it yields CASSLDRETQYF.

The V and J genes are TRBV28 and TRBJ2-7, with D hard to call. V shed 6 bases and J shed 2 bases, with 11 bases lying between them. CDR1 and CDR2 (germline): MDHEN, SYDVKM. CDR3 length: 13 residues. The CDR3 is CASRRPVTYEQYF. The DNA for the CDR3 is TGTGCCAGCAGGCGGCCAGTTACCTACGAGCAGTACTTC. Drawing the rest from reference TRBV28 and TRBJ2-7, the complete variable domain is DVKVTQSSRYLVKRTGEKVFLECVQDMDHENMFWYRQDPGLGLRLIYFSYDVKMKEKGDIPEGYSVSREKKERFSLILESASTNQTSMYLCASRRPVTYEQYFGPGTRLTVT.

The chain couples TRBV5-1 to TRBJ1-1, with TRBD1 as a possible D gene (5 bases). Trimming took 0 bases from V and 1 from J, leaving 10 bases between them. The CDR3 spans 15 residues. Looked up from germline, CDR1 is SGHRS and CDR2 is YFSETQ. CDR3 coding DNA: TGCGCCAGCAGCTTGGCCATGGGGGGGAACACTGAAGCTTTCTTT. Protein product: CASSLAMGGNTEAFF.

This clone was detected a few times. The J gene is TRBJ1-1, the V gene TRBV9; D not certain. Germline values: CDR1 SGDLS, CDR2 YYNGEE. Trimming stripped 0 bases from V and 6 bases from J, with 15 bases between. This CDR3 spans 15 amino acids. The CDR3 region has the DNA TGTGCCAGCAGCGTAGAGGAGGGCCCTAACTCTGAAGCTTTCTTT. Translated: CASSVEEGPNSEAFF.

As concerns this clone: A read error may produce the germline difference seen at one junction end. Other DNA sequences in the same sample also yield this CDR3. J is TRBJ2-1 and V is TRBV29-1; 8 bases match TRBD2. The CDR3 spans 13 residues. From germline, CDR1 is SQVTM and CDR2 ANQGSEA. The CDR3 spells CSVTLSGSNEQFF. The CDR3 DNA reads TGTAGCGTAACACTGAGCGGGAGTAATGAGCAGTTCTTC.

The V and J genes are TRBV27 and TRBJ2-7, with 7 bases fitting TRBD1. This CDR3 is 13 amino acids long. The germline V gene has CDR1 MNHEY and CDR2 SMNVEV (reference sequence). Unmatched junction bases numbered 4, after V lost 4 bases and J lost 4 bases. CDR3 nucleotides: TGTGCCAGCAGTTCTAAACAGGGGTACGAGCAGTACTTC. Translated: CASSSKQGYEQYF.

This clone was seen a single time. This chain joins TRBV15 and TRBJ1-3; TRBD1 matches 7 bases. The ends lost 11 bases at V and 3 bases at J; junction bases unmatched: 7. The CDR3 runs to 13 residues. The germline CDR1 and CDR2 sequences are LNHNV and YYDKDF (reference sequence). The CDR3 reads CAAETGYGNTIYF. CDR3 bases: TGTGCCGCTGAGACAGGGTATGGAAACACCATATATTTT.

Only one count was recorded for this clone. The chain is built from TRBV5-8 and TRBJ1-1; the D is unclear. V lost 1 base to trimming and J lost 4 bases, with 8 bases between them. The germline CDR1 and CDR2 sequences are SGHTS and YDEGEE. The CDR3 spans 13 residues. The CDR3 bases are TGTGCCAGCAGCTTGACCCGGGGCACTGAAGCTTTCTTT. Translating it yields CASSLTRGTEAFF.

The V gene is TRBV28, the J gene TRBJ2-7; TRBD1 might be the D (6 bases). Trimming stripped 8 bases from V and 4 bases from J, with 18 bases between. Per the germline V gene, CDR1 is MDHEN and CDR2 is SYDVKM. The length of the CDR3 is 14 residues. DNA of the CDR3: TGTGCCAGCTGCCCCGGACAGACTATTTACGAGCAGTACTTC. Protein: CASCPGQTIYEQYF.